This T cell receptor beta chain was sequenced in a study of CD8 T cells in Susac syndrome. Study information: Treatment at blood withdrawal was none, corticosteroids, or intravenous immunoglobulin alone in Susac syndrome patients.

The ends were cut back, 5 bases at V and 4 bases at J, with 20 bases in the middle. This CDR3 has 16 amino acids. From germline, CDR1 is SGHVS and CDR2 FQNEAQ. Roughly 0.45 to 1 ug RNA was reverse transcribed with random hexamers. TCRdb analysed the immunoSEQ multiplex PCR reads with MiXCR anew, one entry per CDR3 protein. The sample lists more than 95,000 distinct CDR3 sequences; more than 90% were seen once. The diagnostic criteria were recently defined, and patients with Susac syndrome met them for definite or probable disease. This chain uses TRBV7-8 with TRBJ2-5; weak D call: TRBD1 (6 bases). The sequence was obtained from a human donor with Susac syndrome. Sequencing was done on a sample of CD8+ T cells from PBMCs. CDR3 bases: TGTGCCAGCAGCATCACCGGGACACGTCCAGTAGAGACCCAGTACTTC. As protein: CASSITGTRPVETQYF.